A single sample gave rise to the 15 T cell receptor beta chains below, sequenced in a study of blood T cell repertoires in COVID-19. TCRdb's table, derived via immunoSEQ multiplex PCR, lists solely in-frame clones and lacks some. The table records approximately 220,000 clones, 90% of them present only once. Specimen: PBMCs or T cells enriched from blood (not recorded which). The receptors here all came from a man aged 25 to 40 who had been exposed to COVID-19.

The V and J genes are TRBV4-1 and TRBJ2-2, with D unclear. V lost 2 bases to trimming and J lost 1 base, with 11 bases between them. Germline lookup yields CDR1 MGHRA and CDR2 YSYEKL. The CDR3 spans 16 residues. The DNA of the CDR3 is TGCGCCAGCAGCCAAAGAGTAAGTGGGAACACCGGGGAGCTGTTTTTT. Its translation is CASSQRVSGNTGELFF.

This clone was recorded only once. The J gene is TRBJ2-1, the V gene TRBV29-1; 12 bases line up with TRBD1. Germline V gives CDR1 SQVTM, CDR2 ANQGSEA. V lost 8 bases and J lost 13; bases outside the gene matches: 15. The CDR3 covers 14 residues. CDR3 coding DNA: TGCAGCCTGAAAGGGACAGGGGGCGCGGATCCCCAGTTCTTC. Its protein is CSLKGTGGADPQFF.

CDR3 sequence: CASSRLAGDTDTQYF. In DNA, the CDR3 is TGTGCCAGCAGTCGACTAGCGGGGGACACAGATACGCAGTATTTT. V gene TRBV6-5 combines with J gene TRBJ2-3; 12 bases agree with TRBD2. Germline V gene sequence: CDR1 MNHEY, CDR2 SVGAGI. There are 15 residues in the CDR3. V was pared by 5 bases and J by 2 bases, with 2 bases of the junction left unmatched.

The V and J genes are TRBV21-1 and TRBJ1-4; the table's D call, TRBD1, has no DNA check behind it. TRBV21-1 is a recognized pseudogene. The CDR3 extends over 19 amino acids. CDR3 sequence reads: CASSKSPPGNGATNEKLFF. In DNA form, the CDR3 reads TGTGCCAGCAGCAAATCCCCCCCAGGGAACGGTGCGACTAATGAAAAACTGTTTTTT.

The V gene is TRBV4-1, the J gene TRBJ2-4; TRBD1 agrees at 11 bases. V dropped 1 base and J dropped 5; count of bases not matched to a gene: 10. Looked up from germline, CDR1 is MGHRA and CDR2 is YSYEKL. CDR3 length: 18 amino acids. CDR3 residues: CASSQGQRTGGPENIQYF. CDR3 DNA sequence: TGCGCCAGCAGCCAAGGGCAGAGGACAGGGGGCCCCGAAAACATTCAGTACTTC.

The V gene is TRBV25-1, the J gene TRBJ2-5; D may be TRBD2 (7 bases). The V and J ends lost 8 bases and 1 base respectively, with 23 bases between them. The CDR3 is 17 amino acids. CDR1 and CDR2 from the germline V gene are MGHDK and SYGVNS. CDR3 DNA sequence: TGTGCCAGCGGCACCAGGCTCGGGGGGCGGGGCCAAGAGACCCAGTACTTC. Protein: CASGTRLGGRGQETQYF.

This clone was seen a handful of times. The rearrangement links TRBV29-1 to TRBJ1-1; D might be TRBD1 (6 bases). Germline CDR1 is SQVTM and CDR2 is ANQGSEA. V was shortened by 7 bases and J by 0 bases, with 21 bases between the two germline ends. The CDR3 covers 16 residues. This CDR3 is CSATPRDTLMNTEAFF. Here the CDR3 DNA reads TGCAGCGCCACTCCACGGGACACCCTAATGAACACTGAAGCTTTCTTT.

The chain's CDR3 is CATSRTGVRGYTF. In DNA form, the CDR3 reads TGTGCCACCAGCAGGACAGGGGTTAGGGGCTACACCTTC. This rearrangement joins TRBV15 to TRBJ1-2; 8 nucleotides align to TRBD1. This CDR3 comprises 13 residues. J lost 8 bases, V lost 3 bases, and 5 bases had no gene match. Germline CDR1 reads LNHNV; CDR2 reads YYDKDF (reference sequence).

About this clone: Other DNA sequences in this specimen translate into the identical CDR3. The chain joins TRBV5-4 to TRBJ2-3; D remains unclear. The CDR3 length is 13 residues. From germline, CDR1 is SGHNT and CDR2 YYREEE (reference sequence). V lost 3 bases and J 2 bases, leaving 7 bases between the germline ends. This CDR3 reads CASSSQNTDTQYF. CDR3 bases: TGTGCCAGCAGCTCCCAAAACACAGATACGCAGTATTTT. The whole variable domain, remainder taken from reference TRBV5-4 and TRBJ2-3, is ETGVTQSPTHLIKTRGQQVTLRCSSQSGHNTVSWYQQALGQGPQFIFQYYREEENGRGNFPPRFSGLQFPNYSSELNVNALELDDSALYLCASSSQNTDTQYFGPGTRLTVL.

The chain is built from TRBV7-2 and TRBJ1-1; D possibly corresponds to TRBD1 (6 bases). The CDR3 runs 16 residues. CDR1 is SGHTA, CDR2 FQGNSA, per germline. V dropped 4 bases and J dropped 1 base, with 16 bases sitting between them. The CDR3 is CASSYGWGLGNTEAFF. CDR3 sequence (DNA): TGTGCCAGCAGCTACGGGTGGGGGCTGGGGAACACTGAAGCTTTCTTT.

The chain employs TRBV30 and TRBJ1-1; no firm D call. Trimming stripped 3 bases from V and 5 bases from J, with 13 bases between. The germline V gene has CDR1 GTSNPN and CDR2 SVGIG (reference sequence). There are 13 residues in the CDR3. The CDR3 DNA reads as TGTGCCTGGAGCCCCAGGAGGGAGACTGAAGCTTTCTTT. This encodes CAWSPRRETEAFF.

This chain connects TRBV18 to TRBJ2-1; 10 positions match TRBD1. V gave up 5 bases and J gave up 12 bases; unmatched junction bases: 13. The germline gives CDR1 KGHSH, CDR2 LQKENI. The CDR3 spans 15 residues. Here the CDR3 DNA reads TGTGCCAGCTCATCCGAGGGACAGGGGTATATTGGGCAGTTCTTC. Amino acids: CASSSEGQGYIGQFF.

CDR3: CASSGERTGGVEAFF. The CDR3 DNA follows: TGTGCCAGCAGCGGAGAAAGGACAGGGGGCGTTGAAGCTTTCTTT. This chain connects TRBV9 to TRBJ1-1; 11 positions match TRBD1. The CDR3 covers 15 residues. V shed 3 bases, J shed 7 bases, and the junction held 8 bases outside the gene matches. Per the germline V gene, CDR1 is SGDLS and CDR2 is YYNGEE.

V is TRBV10-3 and J is TRBJ1-6; no definite D call. The V end lost 6 bases, the J end lost 8 bases, and 20 bases lay between the germline ends. CDR3 length equals 16 residues. The germline V gene has CDR1 ENHRY and CDR2 SYGVKD. CDR3 residues: CAISPNKGSADSPLHF. DNA for the CDR3: TGTGCCATCAGCCCTAACAAAGGCTCGGCGGATTCACCCCTCCACTTT.

This chain uses TRBV12-5 with TRBJ2-1, with 8 positions matching TRBD2. J gave up 4 bases and V 2 bases, and 7 bases lay outside the gene matches. The CDR3 is 16 amino acids. The V gene's germline CDR1 is LGHNT and CDR2 FRNRAP. The CDR3 region is CASGLLTGGSYNEQFF. The CDR3 DNA follows: TGTGCTAGTGGTTTGCTGACGGGGGGGTCTTACAATGAGCAGTTCTTC.